Listed here is a single T cell receptor beta chain. Original analysis: How many nucleated cells were present was estimated from reference gene primer amplification. TCRdb's table, derived via immunoSEQ multiplex PCR, lists solely in-frame clones and lacks some. From that table come the V and J calls and clone size; the DNA was used to work out D and trimming. Among fewer than 150,000 clones listed, roughly four fifths were seen once. Participants were aged about 18 to 90 years, lived in 20 to 25 US areas, and enrolled virtually. This sample was included in a study of blood T cell repertoires in COVID-19. Study-level background: Acute-phase and convalescent COVID-19 samples originated in the United States, Italy and Spain. In each case, the material was cDNA or gDNA derived from T cells, B-cell-depleted T cells, or PBMCs.

V lost 3 bases, J lost 4 bases, and 2 bases stayed unmatched. Germline loops: CDR1 GTSNPN, CDR2 SVGIG (reference sequence). This CDR3 has 13 amino acids. Sequenced: PBMCs or T cells enriched from blood (not recorded which). The clonotype was recovered from a man under 40 who had recovered from COVID-19. The J gene is TRBJ2-1, the V gene TRBV30; 8 bases match TRBD2. In nucleotides, the CDR3 is TGTGCCTGGAGGACTAGCGTGTACAATGAGCAGTTCTTC. Its protein is CAWRTSVYNEQFF.